These 19 T cell receptor beta chains were sequenced from one sample in a study of T cell clonality in common variable immunodeficiency. Profiled with immunoSEQ multiplex PCR; TCRdb holds only in-frame clones, not every one. This repertoire lists under 45,000 clones without singletons; 3% to 4.5% sits in the top ten. The sample comprised peripheral blood mononuclear cells. The origin of the receptors is a person aged 18 to 75 in good health.

This clone appeared many times. The CDR3 is cut off 3 residues early in the read; its end comes from the germline J gene. The V gene is TRBV18, the J gene TRBJ2-1, with TRBD1 matching over 9 bases. The CDR3 has 20 amino acids. CDR1 KGHSH and CDR2 LQKENI come from the germline V gene. The trim removed 4 bases at V and 0 bases at J, leaving 16 bases unmatched. Here the CDR3 reads CASSLTVATGGSHSYNEQFF. The part of the CDR3 DNA that was read is TGTGCCAGCTCACTCACTGTAGCGACAGGGGGGTCTCACTCCTACAATGAG.

In its sample, this clone was seen many times. The CDR3 end is not reached by the read, which stops 3 residues before it; the germline J gene fills it in. The chain has TRBV5-5 and TRBJ2-7; TRBD1 aligns across 7 bases. CDR1 is SGHKS, CDR2 YYEKEE, per germline (reference sequence). The CDR3 contains 13 residues. V lost 0 bases, J lost 5 bases, and 2 bases stayed unmatched. The CDR3: CASSLDRGDEQYF. CDR3 DNA, as far as it was read: TGTGCCAGCAGCTTGGACAGGGGAGACGAG.

This clone was detected only a few times. Read data end 3 residues before the CDR3 end; the end is taken from the germline J gene. The chain has TRBV20-1 and TRBJ1-1; 7 bases match TRBD1. Per the germline V gene, CDR1 is DFQATT and CDR2 is SNEGSKA (reference sequence). The CDR3 runs to 15 residues. V lost 0 bases, J lost 4 bases, and 8 bases stayed unmatched. Incomplete CDR3 DNA: TGCAGTGCTAGAGATGGGGCAGGGGGAGGCACTGAA. Encoded protein: CSARDGAGGGTE. The full CDR3 sequence reads CSARDGAGGGTEAFF.

This clone was observed many times. Read coverage stops 3 residues before the CDR3 terminus; the germline J gene supplies the remainder. J is TRBJ2-7 and V is TRBV7-6; 8 nucleotides agree with TRBD2. After removal of 5 bases from V and 0 bases from J, the junction contained 6 bases not matched to a gene. This CDR3 region has 15 residues. Germline-derived CDR1 and CDR2 are SGHVS and FNYEAQ. The DNA read from the CDR3 is TGTGCCAGCAGCGCAGACAGCGGGAGCTCCTACGAG. The encoded protein is CASSADSGSSYE. In full, the CDR3 reads CASSADSGSSYEQYF. Complete variable domain (other parts from reference TRBV7-6 and TRBJ2-7): GAGVSQSPRYKVTKRGQDVALRCDPISGHVSLYWYRQALGQGPEFLTYFNYEAQQDKSGLPNDRFSAERPEGSISTLTIQRTEQRDSAMYRCASSADSGSSYEQYFGPGTRLTVT.

This clone came up many times. The CDR3 end falls 3 residues outside the read, so it is completed with the germline J gene. The chain couples TRBV10-3 to TRBJ2-3; TRBD2 matches at 8 bases. V trimming: 6 bases; J trimming: 1 base; junction bases outside the gene matches: 12. Germline V gene lookup returns CDR1 ENHRY and CDR2 SYGVKD. The CDR3 covers 17 residues. The CDR3: CAIRSSVSAGGTDTQYF. CDR3 bases read: TGTGCCATCAGGTCGAGCGTTTCAGCGGGAGGCACAGATACG.

This clone was seen at least ten times. The read ends 3 residues before the CDR3 terminus; that terminus is restored from the germline J gene. The chain is built from TRBV11-3 and TRBJ2-2; D not resolved. Between the trimmed V and J ends, which lost 4 bases and 6 bases, there was a span of 6 bases. The germline gives CDR1 SGHNT, CDR2 YENEEA. The CDR3 runs 12 residues. CDR3 in amino acids: CASSYQAGELFF. The sequenced CDR3 bases are TGTGCCAGCAGCTATCAGGCCGGGGAG.

This clone was detected many times. The CDR3 extends 3 residues past the end of the read, so its final part is completed from the germline J gene. This chain connects TRBV6-4 to TRBJ1-3; D is undetermined. CDR1 MRHNA and CDR2 SNTAGT come from the germline V gene. The ends were cut back, 0 bases at V and 0 bases at J, with 12 bases in the middle. CDR3 size: 17 residues. Partial CDR3 DNA: TGTGCCAGCAGTGACTCAGCCAACTACTACTCTGGAAACACC. As protein: CASSDSANYYSGNT. The complete CDR3 protein is CASSDSANYYSGNTIYF.

In its sample, this clone was seen many times. The read falls 3 residues short of the CDR3 end, and the missing part is taken from the germline J gene. The V gene is TRBV4-1, the J gene TRBJ2-7, with D uncertain. CDR1 MGHRA and CDR2 YSYEKL come from the germline V gene. V lost 7 bases to trimming and J lost 6 bases, with 22 bases between them. CDR3 size: 15 residues. The DNA read from the CDR3 is TGCGCCAGCAATCCTTTCGGCAGGTGGATCCGCGAG. Translation: CASNPFGRWIRE. The whole CDR3 protein reads CASNPFGRWIREQYF.

This clone has a count of ten or more. Sequencing ends 3 residues short of the CDR3 end; the germline J gene provides the rest. The J gene is TRBJ2-2, the V gene TRBV20-1, with 8 bases aligning to TRBD1. V lost 2 bases, J lost 7 bases, and 6 bases stayed unmatched. The CDR3 is 14 amino acids. CDR1 is DFQATT and CDR2 is SNEGSKA in the germline V gene (reference sequence). The CDR3 DNA, read in part, is TGCAGTGCTAGAAAGGACAGGGCCGGCGGGGAG. This codes for CSARKDRAGGE. The full CDR3 is CSARKDRAGGELFF.

CDR3 sequence: CASSLSGTGGDYTF. The CDR3 DNA, read in part, is TGTGCCAGCAGCTTATCTGGGACAGGGGGCGAC. The chain joins TRBV13 to TRBJ1-2; 12 bases fit TRBD1. The read ends 3 residues shy of where the CDR3 ends; the end is completed using the germline J gene. The CDR3 covers 14 residues. The germline V gene encodes CDR1 PRHDT and CDR2 FYEKMQ (reference sequence).

This clone was seen repeatedly, ten times or more. The read is 3 residues too short to cover the CDR3 end, so that end is filled in from the germline J gene. V gene TRBV7-9 combines with J gene TRBJ2-2; TRBD1 matches 8 bases. The CDR3 consists of 14 residues. The germline V gene has CDR1 SEHNR and CDR2 FQNEAQ (reference sequence). The J segment lost 5 bases and the V segment lost 5 bases, leaving 4 bases of the junction unmatched. The CDR3 is CASSLGQGTGELFF. CDR3 DNA, as far as it was read: TGTGCCAGCAGCCTAGGACAGGGTACCGGGGAG. The full variable domain, its missing parts supplied by reference TRBV7-9 and TRBJ2-2, is DTGVSQNPRHKITKRGQNVTFRCDPISEHNRLYWYRQTLGQGPEFLTYFQNEAQLEKSRLLSDRFSAERPKGSFSTLEIQRTEQGDSAMYLCASSLGQGTGELFFGEGSRLTVL.

There are many counts of this clone. Coverage ceases 3 residues before the CDR3 finishes, and the germline J gene fills in the end. The gene calls are TRBV25-1 and TRBJ1-2; D not resolved. V was shortened by 6 bases and J by 4 bases, with 27 bases between the two germline ends. This CDR3 has 18 residues. Germline CDR1 MGHDK, CDR2 SYGVNS. The CDR3 sequence is CASSPLNGERLRFYGYTF. The sequenced CDR3 bases are TGTGCCAGCAGCCCTCTCAACGGGGAGCGTCTTAGGTTCTATGGC.

The table lists this clone with many counts. The read stops 3 residues short of the end of the CDR3; the missing end is completed from the germline J gene. Other DNA sequences from this sample encode an identical CDR3 as well. The rearrangement joins TRBV30 to TRBJ1-3; 7 nucleotides align to TRBD1. CDR1 and CDR2 from the germline V gene are GTSNPN and SVGIG (reference sequence). The CDR3 runs to 14 residues. The V gene end was trimmed by 4 bases and the J gene end by 0 bases; junction bases not matched to a gene: 3. CDR3 region: CAWTHRGSGNTIYF. The DNA read from the CDR3 is TGTGCCTGGACCCACAGGGGCTCTGGAAACACC. The full variable domain, with the rest looked up from reference TRBV30 and TRBJ1-3, is SQTIHQWPATLVQPVGSPLSLECTVEGTSNPNLYWYRQAAGRGLQLLFYSVGIGQISSEVPQNLSASRPQDRQFILSSKKLLLSDSGFYLCAWTHRGSGNTIYFGEGSWLTVV.

There are many counts of this clone. The read gets to within 3 residues of the CDR3 end, and the germline J gene fills in the rest. The J gene is TRBJ1-6, the V gene TRBV5-1, with D unclear. The CDR3 loop spans 18 amino acids. The V end was cut by 0 bases, the J end by 2 bases, with 15 bases between. Germline CDR1 reads SGHRS; CDR2 reads YFSETQ. CDR3 DNA (partial): TGCGCCAGCAGCTTGGCAGGCATGACTAGCGCCTATAATTCACCC. Encoded protein: CASSLAGMTSAYNSP. The complete CDR3 protein is CASSLAGMTSAYNSPLHF.

This clone was observed many times. The CDR3 goes on 3 residues after the read ends, and that part is filled in from the germline J gene. The chain couples TRBV5-6 to TRBJ2-7; the D is unclear. Germline loops: CDR1 SGHDT, CDR2 YYEEEE. Deletions cut 4 bases from V and 3 bases from J, with 5 bases between. The CDR3 has 11 amino acids. The DNA read from the CDR3 is TGTGCCAGCAGCCTAAACTACGAG. Amino acid sequence: CASSLNYE. The full CDR3 protein reads CASSLNYEQYF.

With regard to this clone: The sequenced fragment ends 3 residues before the CDR3 boundary, so the rest is inferred from the germline J gene. V is TRBV18 and J is TRBJ1-1; TRBD1 matches 9 bases. CDR1 and CDR2 (germline): KGHSH, LQKENI. The CDR3 has 14 residues. The sequenced part of the CDR3 DNA is TGTGCCAGCTCACCCCGACAGGGGGGTGAAAAA. As protein: CASSPRQGGEK. In full, the CDR3 reads CASSPRQGGEKAFF.

Details on this clone: The CDR3 end is not reached by the read, which stops 3 residues before it; the germline J gene fills it in. This chain links TRBV30 with TRBJ1-5; tentatively, D is TRBD1 (5 bases). Deletions cut 2 bases from V and 2 bases from J, with 13 bases between. This CDR3 comprises 15 residues. CDR1 and CDR2 from the germline V gene are GTSNPN and SVGIG (reference sequence). CDR3 DNA, as far as it was read: TGTGCCTGGAGTTTGGCAGGGAGAGGCAATCAGCCC. It codes for CAWSLAGRGNQP. The CDR3 in full is CAWSLAGRGNQPQHF.

This clone was counted ten times or more. The observed sequence ends 3 residues before the CDR3 terminus, with the missing tail filled in from the germline J gene. The chain has TRBV4-1 and TRBJ2-5, with 7 bases matching TRBD1. Per the germline V gene, CDR1 is MGHRA and CDR2 is YSYEKL. The CDR3 has 14 amino acids. Trimming at V came to 0 bases and at J to 2 bases, leaving 0 bases not matched to a gene. Partial CDR3 DNA: TGCGCCAGCAGCCAAGAACAGGGGCAAGAGACC. Encoded protein: CASSQEQGQET. The CDR3 in full is CASSQEQGQETQYF.

This clone was counted many times. The read falls 3 residues short of the CDR3 end, and the missing part is taken from the germline J gene. The J gene is TRBJ1-5, the V gene TRBV7-9; the D gene is possibly TRBD1 (5 bases). The ends were cut back, 5 bases at V and 2 bases at J, with 10 bases in the middle. Germline values: CDR1 SEHNR, CDR2 FQNEAQ (reference sequence). This CDR3 comprises 14 residues. CDR3 DNA (partial): TGTGCCAGCAGCCAATCGGGGGGCAATCAGCCC. It is translated as CASSQSGGNQP. The entire CDR3 protein is CASSQSGGNQPQHF.